The rows below give T cell receptor beta chains drawn from one sample of a study of metastatic and nonmetastatic thyroid tumors. MiXCR was used by TCRdb to re-call the PCR reads. The sample carries roughly 39,000 clones, approximately 44% recorded once. Material: tumor tissue. These receptors were obtained from a male donor with papillary thyroid cancer or a benign thyroid nodule (not recorded which). Some clones in this sample may be carry-over from other donors' samples. CDR3s include the opening cysteine and the closing phenylalanine or tryptophan. The order of the fields is clone size, V gene, D gene, J gene, CDR3 DNA, CDR3 protein. D genes are given only for firm matches. Clone sizes are given selectively: once, few, many, or a class where the clone is expanded.

NA,TRBV7-9,TRBD2,TRBJ2-5,TGTGCCAGCAGCTTAAGGGGGACTAGCTCGCGGGAGACCCAGTACTTC,CASSLRGTSSRETQYF
NA,TRBV5-4,NA,TRBJ2-2,TGTGCCAGCAGCGTCGGAGGCTACACCGGGGAGCTGTTTTTT,CASSVGGYTGELFF
NA,TRBV4-1,NA,TRBJ2-7,TGCGCCAGCAGCCAAGAGCGGGGTTATACCTACGAGCAGTACTTC,CASSQERGYTYEQYF
NA,TRBV4-1,NA,TRBJ2-1,TGCGCCAGCAGCCCCAAGGTTGTTCGGGATGAGCAGTTCTTC,CASSPKVVRDEQFF
few,TRBV5-1,TRBD1,TRBJ1-3,TGCGCCAGCAGCCTGACAGGGGGTGAAGTAAACACCATATATTTT,CASSLTGGEVNTIYF
NA,TRBV30,NA,TRBJ1-2,TGTGCCTGGAGAGGTGTTTTGATCTATGGCTACACCTTC,CAWRGVLIYGYTF
NA,TRBV20-1,NA,TRBJ1-2,TGCAGTGCTACAGGAGGAGTATATGGCTACACCTTC,CSATGGVYGYTF
few,TRBV27,TRBD2,TRBJ2-7,TGTGCCAGCAGTTCCGGATCGGGCGGGAGGACGGGTGGACTTCCCTACGAGCAGTACTTC,CASSSGSGGRTGGLPYEQYF
NA,TRBV6-1,NA,TRBJ1-2,TGTGCCAGCAGGACAGGCTATGGCTACACCTTC,CASRTGYGYTF
NA,TRBV11-2,NA,TRBJ2-1,TGTGCCAGCAGCTTAGTGACTAGCAATGAGCAGTTCTTC,CASSLVTSNEQFF
NA,TRBV13,NA,TRBJ1-1,TGTGCCAGCAGCTCCAGGTCGGGGATGTCTGAAGCTTTCTTT,CASSSRSGMSEAFF
NA,TRBV6-2/TRBV6-3,TRBD2,TRBJ2-7,TGTGCCAGCAGTTACGAGTGGGAGGGTCGGGACGAGCAGTACTTC,CASSYEWEGRDEQYF
NA,TRBV16,TRBD1,TRBJ1-1,TGTGCCAGCAGCCGCTTTGAGGACAGGGGAACTGAAGCTTTCTTT,CASSRFEDRGTEAFF
few,TRBV10-1,NA,TRBJ2-5,TGCGCCAGCAGTTCTCTAGAGAAGGGGTTACAAGAGACCCAGTACTTC,CASSSLEKGLQETQYF
NA,TRBV2,NA,TRBJ2-1,TGTGCCAGCAGTGAAGCAGCGAGGTCCCTGCGAGATATGTTCTTC,CASSEAARSLRDMFF
NA,TRBV2,TRBD2,TRBJ2-7,TGTGCCAGCAGTCCGGGACTAGCGGGAGGGCCGGGGACCTACGAGCAGTACTTC,CASSPGLAGGPGTYEQYF
NA,TRBV20-1,NA,TRBJ2-3,TGCAGAACCGCTCCGAAGACTCGATTCACAGATACGCAGTATTTT,CRTAPKTRFTDTQYF
NA,TRBV11-3,NA,TRBJ2-1,TGTGCCAGCAGCTTACAGGGGCAGGGGCAGTTCTTC,CASSLQGQGQFF
few,TRBV6-1,NA,TRBJ2-3,TGTGCCAGCGCGTCTAGCACAGATACGCAGTATTTT,CASASSTDTQYF
few,TRBV19,TRBD1,TRBJ2-7,TGTGCCAGTAGTAGGACAGGGGAAGGCTACGAGCAGTACTTC,CASSRTGEGYEQYF
NA,TRBV9,TRBD2,TRBJ2-7,TGTGCCAGCAGCGTAGGTATCACGGCGGGAGCTGAGTCCTACGAGCAGTACTTC,CASSVGITAGAESYEQYF
NA,TRBV3-1,NA,TRBJ2-7,TGTGCCAGCAGAAGGGCTCCCTCCTACGAGCAGTACTTC,CASRRAPSYEQYF
NA,TRBV9,TRBD1,TRBJ1-4,TGTGCCAGCAGCCCGAGCGGAGGGGGCCTTCGGGAAAAACTGTTTTTT,CASSPSGGGLREKLFF
NA,TRBV7-2,NA,TRBJ2-2,TGTGCCAGCAGCCCTAGGGCTACCGTTACTAACACCGGGGAGCTGTTTTTT,CASSPRATVTNTGELFF
few,TRBV19,NA,TRBJ2-7,TGTGCCAGTAGTCCCGCCCGTATGGGATCCTACGAGCAGTACTTC,CASSPARMGSYEQYF
NA,TRBV18,TRBD1,TRBJ1-2,TGTGCCAGCTCACCATGGAACAGGGGAGGCTATGGCTACACCTTC,CASSPWNRGGYGYTF
NA,TRBV5-1,NA,TRBJ1-5,TGCGCCAGCAGCGGTGGAGGGTTTGGTCAGCCCCAGCATTTT,CASSGGGFGQPQHF
NA,TRBV6-5,NA,TRBJ2-1,TGTGCCAGCAGTTACGGTGCCTACAATGAGCAGTTCTTC,CASSYGAYNEQFF
NA,TRBV28,TRBD2,TRBJ2-6,TGTGCCACCACCCGCACCGGGACTAGCGGGACTGGGGCCAACGTCCTGACTTTC,CATTRTGTSGTGANVLTF
NA,TRBV18,NA,TRBJ1-1,TGTGCCAGCTCACCACAGAGTTCCGGGGACACTGAAGCTTTCTTT,CASSPQSSGDTEAFF
NA,TRBV13,NA,TRBJ2-1,TGTGCCAGCATTTTGCGGGGCTCCTACAATGAGCAGTTCTTC,CASILRGSYNEQFF
NA,TRBV20-1,TRBD2,TRBJ2-1,TGCAGTGCTGTACGTAAGAGCGGGGCTAGTTACAATGAGCAGTTCTTC,CSAVRKSGASYNEQFF
hyperexpanded,TRBV30,NA,TRBJ1-6,TGTGCCTGGACGGGCTCCTATAATTCACCCCTCCACTTT,CAWTGSYNSPLHF
few,TRBV20-1,TRBD1,TRBJ1-2,TGCAGTGCCATCCCCCAGGGGGGCTCTGGCTACACCTTC,CSAIPQGGSGYTF
few,TRBV6-4,TRBD2,TRBJ2-3,TGTGCCAGCAGTGACTCAGCGGGGGCCACAGATACGCAGTATTTT,CASSDSAGATDTQYF
NA,TRBV6-1,TRBD1,TRBJ1-5,TGTGCCAGCAGTGAAATAGGGGGCGACCAGCCCCAGCATTTT,CASSEIGGDQPQHF
NA,TRBV28,NA,TRBJ2-1,TGTGCCAGCAGGTACCGGGACATCAAGTCCTACAATGAGCAGTTCTTC,CASRYRDIKSYNEQFF
medium-sized,TRBV15,TRBD1,TRBJ1-1,TGTGCCACCAGCATACACAGGGGGTACACTGAAGCTTTCTTT,CATSIHRGYTEAFF
NA,TRBV6-2/TRBV6-3,TRBD1,TRBJ1-2,TGTGCCAGCAGTTACCGGGACAGTTCTGGTGGCTACACCTTC,CASSYRDSSGGYTF
NA,TRBV4-1,NA,TRBJ2-7,TGCGCCAGCAGCCAAGCTGGAGTTGAAAACGAGCAGTACTTC,CASSQAGVENEQYF
NA,TRBV11-1,TRBD1,TRBJ2-7,TGTGCCAGCAGCTTAGTCGGGACAGTGAACTACTACGAGCAGTACTTC,CASSLVGTVNYYEQYF
NA,TRBV9,TRBD2,TRBJ2-1,TGTGCCAGCAGCGCTCTAGCGGGAGTCCCACACAATGAGCAGTTCTTC,CASSALAGVPHNEQFF